This T cell receptor beta chain comes out of a study of cytomegalovirus exposure and HLA in healthy donors. Both 60 Vbeta primers and 13 Jbeta primers went into the PCR. Libraries were prepared by immunoSEQ multiplex PCR; TCRdb keeps only in-frame clonotypes and omits some of them. This sample has 170,000 or so clones, with less than 80% found just once. This CDR3 contains 13 residues. V gave up 0 bases and J gave up 4 bases, with 6 bases separating them. The germline V gene has CDR1 SGHDN and CDR2 FVKESK. On this clone: The antigen is not known.

General study points: Per a later analysis, HLA-associated TCR beta chains showed more clonal expansion than other, equally common TCR beta chains. Most of the TCR beta V segments (in an earlier analysis) were productive either about 87% or about 30% of the time. There were around 160 TCR beta chains listed as cytomegalovirus-associated.

Sequencing input: PBMCs. The gene calls are TRBV14 and TRBJ1-2; D remains ambiguous. The source is a woman between 40 and 55 years old in good health and CMV-seronegative. The CDR3 coding sequence is TGTGCCAGCAGCCAAGAGGGGAGCTATGGCTACACCTTC. As protein: CASSQEGSYGYTF.